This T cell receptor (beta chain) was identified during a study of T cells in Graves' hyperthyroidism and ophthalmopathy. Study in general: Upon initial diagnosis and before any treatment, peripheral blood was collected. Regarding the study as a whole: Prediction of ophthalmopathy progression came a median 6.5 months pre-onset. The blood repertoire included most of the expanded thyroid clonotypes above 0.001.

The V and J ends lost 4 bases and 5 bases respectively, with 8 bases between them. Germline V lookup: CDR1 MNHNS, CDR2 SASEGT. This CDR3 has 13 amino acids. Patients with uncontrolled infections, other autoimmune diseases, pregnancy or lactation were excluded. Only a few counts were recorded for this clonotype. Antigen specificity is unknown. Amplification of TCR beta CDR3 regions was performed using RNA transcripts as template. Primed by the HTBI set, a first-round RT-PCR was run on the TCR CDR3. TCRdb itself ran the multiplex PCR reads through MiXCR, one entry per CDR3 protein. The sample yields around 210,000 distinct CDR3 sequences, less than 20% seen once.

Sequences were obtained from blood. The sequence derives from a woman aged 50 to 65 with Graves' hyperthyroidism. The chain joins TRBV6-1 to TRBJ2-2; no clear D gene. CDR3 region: CASSGVTTGELFF. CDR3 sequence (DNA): TGTGCCAGCAGTGGGGTGACAACCGGGGAGCTGTTTTTT.